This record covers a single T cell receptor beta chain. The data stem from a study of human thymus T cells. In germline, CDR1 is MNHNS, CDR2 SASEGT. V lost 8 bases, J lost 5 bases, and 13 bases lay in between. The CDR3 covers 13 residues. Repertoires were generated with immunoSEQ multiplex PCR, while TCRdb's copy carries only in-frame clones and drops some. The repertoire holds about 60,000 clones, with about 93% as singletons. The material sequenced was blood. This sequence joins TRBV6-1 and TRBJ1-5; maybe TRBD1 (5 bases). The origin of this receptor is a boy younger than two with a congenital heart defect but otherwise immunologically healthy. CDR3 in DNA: TGTGCCAGCTCCGGGGCCGGGTATCAGCCCCAGCATTTT. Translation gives CASSGAGYQPQHF.